This T cell receptor beta chain was observed in a study of blood T cell repertoires in COVID-19. Study background: The analysed material was cDNA or gDNA that came from T cells, B-cell-depleted T cells, or PBMCs.

Deletions cut 5 bases from V and 1 base from J, with 13 bases between. Germline CDR1 and CDR2: SEHNR and FQNEAQ (reference sequence). The length of the CDR3 is 15 residues. This clone occurred a few times. Per the original data handling: Estimation of nucleated cell counts was performed using reference gene primer amplification. Here immunoSEQ multiplex PCR was the method, and the copy in TCRdb shows in-frame clones only, minus some. That table is the source of V, J and clone size, and D and trimming were worked out from the DNA. The profile shows over 110,000 clones, approximately 88% of them singletons.

Input material: peripheral blood. The rearrangement links TRBV7-9 to TRBJ2-3; a possible D gene is TRBD1 (5 bases). This TCR was sampled from a human donor in a cohort sampled during active COVID-19. The CDR3 region has the DNA TGTGCCAGCAGCCGCCGGGTGACAGGCACAGATACGCAGTATTTT. It codes for CASSRRVTGTDTQYF.